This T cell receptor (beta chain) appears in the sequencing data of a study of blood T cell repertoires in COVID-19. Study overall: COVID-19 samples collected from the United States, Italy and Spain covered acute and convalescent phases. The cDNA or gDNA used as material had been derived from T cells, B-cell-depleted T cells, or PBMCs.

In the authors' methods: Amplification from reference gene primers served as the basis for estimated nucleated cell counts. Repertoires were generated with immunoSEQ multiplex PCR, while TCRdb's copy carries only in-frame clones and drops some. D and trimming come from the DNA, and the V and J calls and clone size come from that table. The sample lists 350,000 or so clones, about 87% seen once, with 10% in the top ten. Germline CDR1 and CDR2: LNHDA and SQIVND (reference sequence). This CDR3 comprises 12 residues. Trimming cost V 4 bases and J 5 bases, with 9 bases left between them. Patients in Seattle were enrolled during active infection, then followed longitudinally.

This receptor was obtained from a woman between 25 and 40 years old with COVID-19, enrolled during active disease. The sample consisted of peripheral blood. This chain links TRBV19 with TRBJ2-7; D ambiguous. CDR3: CASSRSEDEQYF. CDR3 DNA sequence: TGTGCCAGTAGTAGATCCGAGGACGAGCAGTACTTC. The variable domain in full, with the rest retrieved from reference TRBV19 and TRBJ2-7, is DGGITQSPKYLFRKEGQNVTLSCEQNLNHDAMYWYRQDPGQGLRLIYYSQIVNDFQKGDIAEGYSVSREKKESFPLTVTSAQKNPTAFYLCASSRSEDEQYFGPGTRLTVT.